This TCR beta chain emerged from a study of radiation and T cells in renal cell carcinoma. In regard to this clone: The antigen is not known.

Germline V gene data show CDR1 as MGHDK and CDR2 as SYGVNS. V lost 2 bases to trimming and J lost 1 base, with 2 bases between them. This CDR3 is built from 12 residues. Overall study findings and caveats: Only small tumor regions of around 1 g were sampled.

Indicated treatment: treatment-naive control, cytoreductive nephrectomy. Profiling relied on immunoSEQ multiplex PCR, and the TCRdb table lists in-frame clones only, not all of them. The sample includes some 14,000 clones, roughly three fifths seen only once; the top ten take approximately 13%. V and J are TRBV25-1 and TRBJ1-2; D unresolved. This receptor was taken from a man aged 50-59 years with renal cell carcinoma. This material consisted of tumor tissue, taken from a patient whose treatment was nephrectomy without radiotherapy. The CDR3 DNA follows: TGTGCCAGCAGTGAACATAACTATGGCTACACCTTC. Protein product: CASSEHNYGYTF.